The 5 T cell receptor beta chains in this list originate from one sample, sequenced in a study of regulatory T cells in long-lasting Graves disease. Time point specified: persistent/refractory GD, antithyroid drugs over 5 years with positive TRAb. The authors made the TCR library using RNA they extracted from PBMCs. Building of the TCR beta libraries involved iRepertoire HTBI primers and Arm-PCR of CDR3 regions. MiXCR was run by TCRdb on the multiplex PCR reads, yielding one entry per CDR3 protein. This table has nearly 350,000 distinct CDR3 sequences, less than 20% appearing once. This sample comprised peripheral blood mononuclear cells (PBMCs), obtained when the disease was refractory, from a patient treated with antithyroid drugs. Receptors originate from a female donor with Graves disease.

CDR3 residues: CASSSQSVPGTYEKLFF. The DNA of the CDR3 is TGTGCCAGCAGCTCGCAGTCCGTCCCCGGGACTTATGAAAAACTGTTTTTT. The chain is built from TRBV7-9 and TRBJ1-4, with D perhaps TRBD1 (5 bases). Germline-derived CDR1 and CDR2 are SEHNR and FQNEAQ (reference sequence). The CDR3 sequence is 17 residues long. The V end was cut by 4 bases, the J end by 6 bases, with 21 bases between.

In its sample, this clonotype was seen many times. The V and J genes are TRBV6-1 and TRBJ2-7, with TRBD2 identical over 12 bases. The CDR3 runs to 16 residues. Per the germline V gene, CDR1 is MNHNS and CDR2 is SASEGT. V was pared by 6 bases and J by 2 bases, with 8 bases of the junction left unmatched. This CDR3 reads CASSPLAGGEPYEQYF. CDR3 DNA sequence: TGTGCCAGCAGCCCTCTAGCGGGAGGGGAACCCTACGAGCAGTACTTC.

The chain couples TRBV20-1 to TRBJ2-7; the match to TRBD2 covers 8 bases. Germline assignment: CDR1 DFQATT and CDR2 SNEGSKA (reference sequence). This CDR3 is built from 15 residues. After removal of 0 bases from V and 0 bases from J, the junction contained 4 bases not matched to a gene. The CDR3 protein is CSARESSGFSYEQYF. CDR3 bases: TGCAGTGCTAGAGAGTCTAGCGGGTTCTCCTACGAGCAGTACTTC.

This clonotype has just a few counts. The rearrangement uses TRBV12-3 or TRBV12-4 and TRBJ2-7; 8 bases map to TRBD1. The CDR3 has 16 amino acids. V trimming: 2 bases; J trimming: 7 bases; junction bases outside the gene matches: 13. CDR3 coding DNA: TGTGCCAGCAGTTTAACTCCGCCAGGGGGCTCGGGGGAGCAGTACTTC. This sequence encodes CASSLTPPGGSGEQYF.

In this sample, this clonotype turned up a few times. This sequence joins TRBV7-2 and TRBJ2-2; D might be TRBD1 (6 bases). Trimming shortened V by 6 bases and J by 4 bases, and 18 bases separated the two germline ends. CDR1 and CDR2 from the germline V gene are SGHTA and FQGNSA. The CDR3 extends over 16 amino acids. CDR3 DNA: TGTGCCAGCAGTAGTATAGGGGGTTCAGGCACCGGGGAGCTGTTTTTT. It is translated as CASSSIGGSGTGELFF. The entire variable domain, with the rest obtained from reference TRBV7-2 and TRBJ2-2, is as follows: GAGVSQSPSNKVTEKGKDVELRCDPISGHTALYWYRQSLGQGLEFLIYFQGNSAPDKSGLPSDRFSAERTGGSVSTLTIQRTQQEDSAVYLCASSSIGGSGTGELFFGEGSRLTVL.